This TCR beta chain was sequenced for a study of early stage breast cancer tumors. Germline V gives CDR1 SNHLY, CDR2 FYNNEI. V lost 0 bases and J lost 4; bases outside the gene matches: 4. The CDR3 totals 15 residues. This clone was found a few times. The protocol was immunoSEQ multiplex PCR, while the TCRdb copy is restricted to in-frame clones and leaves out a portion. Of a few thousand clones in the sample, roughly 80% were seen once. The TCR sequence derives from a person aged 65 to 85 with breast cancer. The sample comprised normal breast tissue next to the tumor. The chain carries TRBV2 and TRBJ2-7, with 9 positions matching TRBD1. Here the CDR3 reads CASSEASGQGYEQYF. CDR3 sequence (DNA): TGTGCCAGCAGTGAAGCGTCGGGACAGGGATACGAGCAGTACTTC.